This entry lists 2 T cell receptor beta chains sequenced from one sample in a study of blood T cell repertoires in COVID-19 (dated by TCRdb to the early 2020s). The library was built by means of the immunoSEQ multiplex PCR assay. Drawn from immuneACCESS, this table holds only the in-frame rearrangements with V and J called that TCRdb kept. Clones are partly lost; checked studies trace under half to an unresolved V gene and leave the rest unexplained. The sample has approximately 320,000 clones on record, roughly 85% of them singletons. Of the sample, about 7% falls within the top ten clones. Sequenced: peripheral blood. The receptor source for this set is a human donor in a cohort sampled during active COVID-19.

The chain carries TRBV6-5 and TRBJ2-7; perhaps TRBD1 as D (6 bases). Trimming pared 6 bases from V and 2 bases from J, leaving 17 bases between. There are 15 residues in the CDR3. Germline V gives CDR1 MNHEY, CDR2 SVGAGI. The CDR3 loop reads CASSPTGYGPYEQYF. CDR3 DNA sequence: TGTGCCAGCAGCCCCACAGGGTACGGACCCTACGAGCAGTACTTC.

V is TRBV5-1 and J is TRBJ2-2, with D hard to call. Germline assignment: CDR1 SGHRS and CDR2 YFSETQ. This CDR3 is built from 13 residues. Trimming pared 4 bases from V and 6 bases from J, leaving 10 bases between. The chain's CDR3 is CASSPILAGELFF. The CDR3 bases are TGCGCCAGCAGCCCGATTTTAGCCGGGGAGCTGTTTTTT.